This T cell receptor beta chain emerged from a study of blood T cell repertoires in COVID-19 (dated by TCRdb to 2020 to 2021). In the study overall: Samples covering the acute and convalescent phases of COVID-19 were provided by collaborators in the United States, Italy and Spain. The material from the prospective study consisted of cDNA or gDNA derived from T cells, B-cell-depleted T cells, or PBMCs. Deeply sampled blood TCRbeta repertoires from subjects exposed to, actively infected with, or recovered from COVID-19 were included in the dataset. The repertoires were released in a freely available public database intended as a resource for research on the immune response to SARS-CoV-2. Samples came from the ongoing ImmuneRACE study (first 160 participants) plus 1,254 subjects from 6 global collaborators. A de-identified subject ID, COVID-19 status, age in years and sex were almost always included in the sample metadata. HLA class I and class II types, where available, came from metadata supplied by the sample provider rather than from assay-based typing. The research as a whole found: The amount of clinical and demographic metadata varied by source and participant and was provided uncurated.

Inclusive of the bounding cysteine and phenylalanine, the CDR3 is 13 residues long. Kept here is only the CDR3 DNA, which spans 39 bases and is read in frame from base 1. According to the germline V gene, CDR1 reads KGHSY and CDR2 reads FQNENV. The germline ends are 5 bases apart after V is trimmed by 4 bases and J by 1 base. The immunoSEQ Assay, a bias-controlled multiplex PCR, was used to amplify TCRbeta CDR3 regions from genomic DNA. Concerning the study's data processing: Nucleated cell counts per sample were estimated from amplification of reference gene primers within the assay. Sequence reads were collapsed and filtered to measure the absolute abundance of every unique TCRbeta CDR3 rearrangement. For each sample, productive Simpson clonality was calculated by taking the square root of Simpson's diversity index across productive rearrangements. TCRdb provides this immuneACCESS table in a form limited to in-frame rearrangements. Some clones are lacking; in checked studies, under half of them reflect an unresolved V gene, and why the rest are absent is not known. V and J calls and clone size follow that table, whereas D and trimming were derived from the DNA. For this sample the table gives roughly 8,500 clones, of which 80% to 90% were detected only once. 7% to 10% of the sample lies in the top ten.

Collaborating institutions collected whole blood in K2EDTA tubes following their own protocols. For TCRbeta analysis, collaborators shipped samples as frozen whole blood, isolated PBMCs, or DNA extracted from either of those sample types. A remark on this clone: Its antigen has not been determined. No much larger clone is present one base from it, and per-base qualities are unavailable.

The receptor was derived from a human donor in a cohort sampled during active COVID-19. Rearrangement joined TRBV16 to TRBJ1-3; a confident D gene designation cannot be given. The sample comprised peripheral blood. The CDR3 corresponds to CASSLESGNTIYF. The sequence in DNA is TGTGCCAGCAGCCTTGAGTCTGGAAACACCATATATTTT.